A selection of T cell receptor beta chains follows, all from one sample in a study of blood T cell repertoires in COVID-19. Profiled with immunoSEQ multiplex PCR; TCRdb holds only in-frame clones, not every one. This sample has around 200,000 clones, with 70% to 90% found just once. The source material was PBMCs or T cells enriched from blood (not recorded which). Receptor source: a woman under 40 who had been exposed to COVID-19. The CDR3 runs from the conserved cysteine through the conserved F or W. D genes are given only for firm matches. Clone sizes are given selectively: once, few, many, or a class where the clone is expanded.

size	D	J	V	CDR3	DNA
-	-	TRBJ2-1	TRBV2	CASSSDTANEQFF	TGTGCCAGCAGTTCGGACACCGCCAATGAGCAGTTCTTC
-	-	TRBJ1-5	TRBV9	CASSVGGGLQPQHF	TGTGCCAGCAGCGTAGGTGGGGGCTTGCAGCCCCAGCATTTT
-	-	TRBJ2-7	TRBV4-2	CASSQEAPKYEQYF	TGTGCCAGCAGCCAAGAGGCTCCAAAATACGAGCAGTACTTC
-	-	TRBJ2-1	TRBV5-1	CASSLSAGGTYNEQFF	TGCGCCAGCAGCTTGTCAGCTGGAGGGACGTACAATGAGCAGTTCTTC
-	TRBD1	TRBJ2-1	TRBV11-2	CASSLRQGIPQEQFF	TGTGCCAGCAGCTTAAGACAGGGTATCCCCCAGGAGCAGTTCTTC
-	-	TRBJ2-7	TRBV7-9	CASSHGGQIPYEQYF	TGTGCCAGCAGCCACGGGGGACAGATACCCTACGAGCAGTACTTC
-	-	TRBJ1-2	TRBV19	CASSFRVNYGYTF	TGTGCCAGTAGCTTCAGGGTGAACTATGGCTACACCTTC
-	-	TRBJ2-2	TRBV5-1	CASSSSNRAGTGELFF	TGCGCCAGCAGCTCATCGAACAGGGCAGGCACCGGGGAGCTGTTTTTT
-	-	TRBJ1-1	TRBV5-1	CASSFLRTVRRAFF	TGCGCCAGCAGCTTTCTGAGGACAGTCCGAAGAGCTTTCTTT
-	-	TRBJ2-4	TRBV12-5	CASGLVFTQGAKNIQYF	TGTGCTAGTGGTTTGGTATTCACCCAGGGGGCCAAAAACATTCAGTACTTC
-	-	TRBJ2-3	TRBV5-1	CASSSGTDTQYF	TGCGCCAGCAGCTCAGGGACAGATACGCAGTATTTT
-	TRBD1	TRBJ1-5	TRBV28	CASSNNRGKVSNQPQHF	TGTGCCAGCAGTAATAACAGGGGGAAGGTCAGCAATCAGCCCCAGCATTTT
-	TRBD2	TRBJ2-4	TRBV5-1	CASSLEASGGVDIQYF	TGCGCCAGCAGCTTGGAGGCTAGCGGGGGAGTTGACATTCAGTACTTC
-	-	TRBJ1-1	TRBV3-1/TRBV3-2	CASSHSGHPNTEAFF	TGTGCCAGCAGCCATTCAGGACATCCAAACACTGAAGCTTTCTTT
-	-	TRBJ2-3	TRBV19	CASSRSGTMYTDTQYF	TGTGCCAGTAGTAGATCCGGGACAATGTACACAGATACGCAGTATTTT
-	-	TRBJ2-2	TRBV27	CASSYLPTVAGELFF	TGTGCCAGCAGTTATCTCCCGACAGTCGCCGGGGAGCTGTTTTTT
-	-	TRBJ2-5	TRBV21-1	CASSKGSGGGETQYF	TGTGCCAGCAGCAAAGGTAGCGGGGGGGGAGAGACCCAGTACTTC
-	-	TRBJ1-1	TRBV2	CASNRELNTEAFF	TGTGCCAGCAACAGGGAGTTGAACACTGAAGCTTTCTTT
-	-	TRBJ2-1	TRBV5-1	CASSLGLAVKFQFF	TGCGCCAGCAGCTTGGGGTTGGCGGTGAAGTTCCAGTTCTTC
-	-	TRBJ1-1	TRBV6-6	CASLLSGFGTEAFF	TGTGCCAGCCTACTATCGGGATTCGGCACTGAAGCTTTCTTT
-	-	TRBJ1-5	TRBV18	CASSSDTRQPQHF	TGTGCCAGCTCGTCGGACACGAGGCAGCCCCAGCATTTT
-	-	TRBJ1-1	TRBV3-1/TRBV3-2	CASSQTSWEAFF	TGTGCCAGCAGCCAAACTAGTTGGGAAGCTTTCTTT
-	-	TRBJ1-5	TRBV29-1	CSVAGNQPQHF	TGCAGCGTGGCAGGGAATCAGCCCCAGCATTTT
-	TRBD2	TRBJ2-2	TRBV28	CASNPSGTSRTGELFF	TGTGCCAGCAATCCCTCCGGGACTAGTAGAACCGGGGAGCTGTTTTTT
-	-	TRBJ1-5	TRBV5-3	CARSSTPYRDSNQPQHF	TGTGCCAGAAGCTCAACCCCTTACAGAGATAGCAATCAGCCCCAGCATTTT
-	-	TRBJ1-1	TRBV11-2	CASSLELRGNTEAFF	TGTGCCAGCAGCTTAGAGCTCAGGGGGAACACTGAAGCTTTCTTT
-	-	TRBJ1-5	TRBV2	CASSEEGGNQPQHF	TGTGCCAGCAGTGAAGAGGGAGGCAATCAGCCCCAGCATTTT
once	-	TRBJ1-5	TRBV5-4	CASSSGGPNQPQHF	TGTGCCAGCTCCTCCGGGGGTCCTAATCAGCCCCAGCATTTT
-	TRBD1	TRBJ1-2	TRBV2	CASSEATGTSGYTF	TGTGCCAGCAGTGAAGCGACAGGGACTTCTGGCTACACCTTC
-	-	TRBJ2-7	TRBV6-5	CASSRGTYEQYF	TGTGCCAGCAGTAGAGGGACTTATGAGCAGTACTTC
-	TRBD1	TRBJ1-6	TRBV28	CASRDGQGRNSPLHF	TGTGCCAGCAGAGACGGACAGGGGCGTAATTCACCCCTCCACTTT
-	-	TRBJ1-1	TRBV19	CASSILGGDTEAFF	TGTGCCAGTAGTATACTGGGAGGGGACACTGAAGCTTTCTTT
-	-	TRBJ1-1	TRBV10-2	CASSGAGAIETTEAFF	TGCGCCAGCAGTGGGGCAGGGGCTATAGAGACCACTGAAGCTTTCTTT
-	TRBD1	TRBJ1-3	TRBV5-1	CASSLAAGRGGNTIYF	TGCGCCAGCAGCTTGGCCGCCGGCAGGGGGGGAAACACCATATATTTT
-	TRBD1	TRBJ1-1	TRBV5-1	CASSLAPTGMNTEAFF	TGCGCCAGCAGCTTGGCTCCGACAGGGATGAACACTGAAGCTTTCTTT
-	TRBD2	TRBJ2-4	TRBV6-5	CARKPGGGSYIQYF	TGTGCCAGAAAACCGGGGGGTGGGTCCTACATTCAGTACTTC
-	TRBD1	TRBJ2-2	TRBV29-1	CSSSGTGGSGELFF	TGCAGCAGTTCCGGGACAGGGGGCTCCGGGGAGCTGTTTTTT
-	TRBD1	TRBJ1-5	TRBV27	CASGGQGALGNQPQHF	TGTGCCAGCGGGGGACAGGGGGCATTGGGCAATCAGCCCCAGCATTTT
-	-	TRBJ2-7	TRBV5-4	CASSLDGDYEQYF	TGTGCCAGCAGCTTGGACGGGGACTACGAGCAGTACTTC
-	TRBD1	TRBJ1-6	TRBV11-2	CASSPLGQGRNSPLHF	TGTGCCAGCAGCCCCTTGGGACAGGGGAGGAATTCACCCCTCCACTTT
-	-	TRBJ1-5	TRBV7-2	CASSSGSSNQPQHF	TGTGCCAGCAGTTCAGGGTCTAGCAATCAGCCCCAGCATTTT
-	-	TRBJ1-6	TRBV5-1	CASSLSGDSVSPLHF	TGCGCCAGCAGCTTGTCCGGGGACTCAGTTTCACCCCTCCACTTT
few	-	TRBJ1-1	TRBV2	CASSVGGREAEAFF	TGTGCCAGCAGCGTCGGGGGGCGCGAGGCTGAAGCTTTCTTT
-	TRBD1	TRBJ1-6	TRBV9	CASSPGTAVVNSPLHF	TGTGCCAGCAGCCCCGGGACAGCAGTTGTCAATTCACCCCTCCACTTT
-	TRBD1	TRBJ1-1	TRBV30	CAWSPQGRTEAFF	TGTGCCTGGAGCCCACAGGGGCGGACTGAAGCTTTCTTT
-	-	TRBJ1-5	TRBV2	CASMAGNQPQHF	TGTGCCAGCATGGCGGGCAATCAGCCCCAGCATTTT